What follows is one T cell receptor beta chain and its context. Its matching antigen is unknown. This entry belongs to a study of siplizumab effects on memory and regulatory T cells. Notes on the study in general: Contribution to the alloresponse seemed major for naive T cells, which also seemed more diverse than memory cells.

Sequencing used immunoSEQ multiplex PCR; TCRdb keeps in-frame clones, though not all of them. Of more than 70,000 clones listed, just under 95% are singletons. The sequenced sample consisted of CD8+ T cells sorted from blood. This receptor was identified in a human donor in good health.

Written as DNA, the CDR3 is TGTGCCAGCAGCCAAGATTATACCGGCAGCTACAATGAGCAGTTCTTC. Its translation is CASSQDYTGSYNEQFF. The rearrangement links TRBV4-2 to TRBJ2-1; D is unresolved. Looked up from germline, CDR1 is LGHNA and CDR2 is YNFKEQ. The CDR3 loop spans 16 amino acids. V dropped 0 bases and J dropped 3 bases, with 12 bases sitting between them.